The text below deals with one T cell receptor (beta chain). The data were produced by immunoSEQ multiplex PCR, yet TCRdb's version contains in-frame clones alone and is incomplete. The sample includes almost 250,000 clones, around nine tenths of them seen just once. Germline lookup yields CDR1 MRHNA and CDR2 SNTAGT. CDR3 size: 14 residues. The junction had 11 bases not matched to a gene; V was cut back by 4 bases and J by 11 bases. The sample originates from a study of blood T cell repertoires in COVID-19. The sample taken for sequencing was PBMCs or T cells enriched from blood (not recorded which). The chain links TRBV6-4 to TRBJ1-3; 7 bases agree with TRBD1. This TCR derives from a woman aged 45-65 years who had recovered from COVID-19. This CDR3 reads CASSGTGAGTAIYF. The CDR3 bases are TGTGCCAGCAGTGGGACAGGCGCCGGGACCGCCATATATTTT.